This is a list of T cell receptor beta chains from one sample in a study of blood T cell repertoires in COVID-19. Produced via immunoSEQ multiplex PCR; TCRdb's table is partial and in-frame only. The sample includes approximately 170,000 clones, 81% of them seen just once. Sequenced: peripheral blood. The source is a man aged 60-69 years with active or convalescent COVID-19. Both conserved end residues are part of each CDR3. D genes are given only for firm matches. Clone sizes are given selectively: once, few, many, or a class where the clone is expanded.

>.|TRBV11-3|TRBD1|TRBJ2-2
TGTGCCAGCAGCCCTGGGACAGGTGGGAACACCGGGGAGCTGTTTTTT
CASSPGTGGNTGELFF
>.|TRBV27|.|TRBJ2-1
TGTGCCAGCAGTTTGGGTGCGGGCTACAATGAGCAGTTCTTC
CASSLGAGYNEQFF
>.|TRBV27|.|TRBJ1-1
TGTGCCAGCAGCTCCACCCTGGGAGGTGCTTTCTTT
CASSSTLGGAFF
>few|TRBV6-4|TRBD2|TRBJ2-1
TGTGCCAGCAGCAAAGAGCTAGCGGGAGGGAAGTTCTTC
CASSKELAGGKFF
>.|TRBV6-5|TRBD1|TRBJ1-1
TGTGCCAGCAGTTACTGGGGAACAGGGGAGACTGAAGCTTTCTTT
CASSYWGTGETEAFF
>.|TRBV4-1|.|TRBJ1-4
TGCGCCAGCAGCCAAGATAGAGGGGAAAAACTGTTTTTT
CASSQDRGEKLFF
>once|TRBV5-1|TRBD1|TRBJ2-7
TGCGCCAGCAGCTCCGGGACAGTCGGCTACGAGCAGTACTTC
CASSSGTVGYEQYF
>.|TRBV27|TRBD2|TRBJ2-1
TGTGCCAGCAAATATAGCGGGAGGGCCCGGGGGAATGAGCAGTTCTTC
CASKYSGRARGNEQFF
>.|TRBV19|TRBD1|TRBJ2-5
TGTGCCAGTAGTGTACAGGCCGGGACAGCAAAAGAGACCCAGTACTTC
CASSVQAGTAKETQYF
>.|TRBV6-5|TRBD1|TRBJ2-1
TGTGCCAGCAGCCCGGGACAGGGCTTGGGCAATGAGCAGTTCTTC
CASSPGQGLGNEQFF
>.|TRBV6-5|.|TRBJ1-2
TGTGCCAGCACCCCCGACAGGAATAACTATGGCTACACCTTC
CASTPDRNNYGYTF
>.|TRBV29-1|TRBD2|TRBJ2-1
TGCAGCGTTGGACAGCGGGAGTGGAGTGAGCAGTTCTTC
CSVGQREWSEQFF
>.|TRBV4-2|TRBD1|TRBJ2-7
TGTGCCAGCAGCCAAGGGACAGGGGACTACGAGCAGTACTTC
CASSQGTGDYEQYF
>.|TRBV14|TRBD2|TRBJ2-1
TGTGCCAGCAGCCCGGAGCGACTAGCGGGAGGGCCCAATGAGCAGTTCTTC
CASSPERLAGGPNEQFF
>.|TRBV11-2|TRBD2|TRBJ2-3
TGTGCCAGCAGCATACCGGGACTAGCGGGAGGATCGGATACGCAGTATTTT
CASSIPGLAGGSDTQYF
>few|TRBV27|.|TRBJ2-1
TGTGCCAGCAGGATGGACTCAAGCTCCTACAATGAGCAGTTCTTC
CASRMDSSSYNEQFF
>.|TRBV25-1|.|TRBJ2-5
TGTGCCAGCAGTGACTCCCAGATACAAGAGACCCAGTACTTC
CASSDSQIQETQYF
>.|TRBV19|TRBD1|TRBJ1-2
TGTGCCAGTAGTACTCTACCGGGACAGGGGTCCGATGGCTACACCTTC
CASSTLPGQGSDGYTF
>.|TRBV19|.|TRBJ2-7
TGTGCCAGTAGTATAGAGTCAGGGGAGCAGTACTTC
CASSIESGEQYF
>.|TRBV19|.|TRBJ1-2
TGTGCCAGTAGCCCTAAAGAGTTTTATGGCTACACCTTC
CASSPKEFYGYTF
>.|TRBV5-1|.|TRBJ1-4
TGCGCCAGCAGCTTACGGGGATCTCGAGAAAAACTGTTTTTT
CASSLRGSREKLFF
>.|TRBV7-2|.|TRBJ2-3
TGTGCCAGCAGCCTGGACAGAACCAGGGCAGATACGCAGTATTTT
CASSLDRTRADTQYF
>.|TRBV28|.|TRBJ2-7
TGTGCCAGCTTCGGCCGGAGGGGACCCTACGAGCAGTACTTC
CASFGRRGPYEQYF
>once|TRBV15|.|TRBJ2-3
TGTGCCACCAGCAGAGAAGCGATTACAGATACGCAGTATTTT
CATSREAITDTQYF
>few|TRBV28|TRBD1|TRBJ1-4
TGTGCCAGCAGCCTTACAGGGGCAACTAATGAAAAACTGTTTTTT
CASSLTGATNEKLFF
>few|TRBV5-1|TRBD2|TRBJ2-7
TGCGCCAGCAGCACTAGCGGTGGGCCCTACGAGCAGTACTTC
CASSTSGGPYEQYF
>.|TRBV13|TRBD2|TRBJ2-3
TGTGCCAGCAGCCTCTTAGCGGGGGGTTCAGATACGCAGTATTTT
CASSLLAGGSDTQYF
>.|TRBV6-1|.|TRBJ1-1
TGTGCCAGCAGTGACAGGGCCCCCCAGAACACTGAAGCTTTCTTT
CASSDRAPQNTEAFF